Here is one TCR beta chain with its context. The CDR3 extends over 15 amino acids. CDR1 and CDR2 (germline): MNHEY, SMNVEV (reference sequence). V was trimmed by 3 bases and J by 0 bases, leaving 8 bases between them. This sample is part of a study of T cell responses to AZD1222 COVID-19 vaccine. TCRdb keeps only in-frame clones here, not all; method: immunoSEQ multiplex PCR. The sample lists 120,000 or so clones; around nine tenths were seen once. Material: peripheral blood, obtained 28 days after the second AZD1222 dose. This clonotype was obtained from an adult who received the AZD1222 COVID-19 vaccine. V is TRBV27 and J is TRBJ2-2; D may match TRBD1 or TRBD2 (6 bases each). The CDR3 loop is CASSFRGANTGELFF. The CDR3 region has the DNA TGTGCCAGCAGTTTTAGGGGGGCGAACACCGGGGAGCTGTTTTTT.